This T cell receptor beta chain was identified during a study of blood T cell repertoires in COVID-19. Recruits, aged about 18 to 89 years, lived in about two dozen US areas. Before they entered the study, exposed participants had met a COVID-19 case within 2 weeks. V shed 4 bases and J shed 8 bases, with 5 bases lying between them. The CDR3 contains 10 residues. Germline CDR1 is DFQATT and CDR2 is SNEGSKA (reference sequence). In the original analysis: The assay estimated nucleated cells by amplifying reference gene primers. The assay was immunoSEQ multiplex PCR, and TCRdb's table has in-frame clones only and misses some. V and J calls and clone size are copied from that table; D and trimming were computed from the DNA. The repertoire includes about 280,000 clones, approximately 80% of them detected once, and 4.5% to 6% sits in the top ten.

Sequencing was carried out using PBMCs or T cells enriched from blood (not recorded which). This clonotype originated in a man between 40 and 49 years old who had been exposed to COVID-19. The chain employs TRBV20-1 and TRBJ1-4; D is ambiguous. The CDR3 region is CSANREKLFF. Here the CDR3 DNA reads TGCAGTGCTAACAGAGAAAAACTGTTTTTT.